These T cell receptor beta chains were read from a single sample in a study of cytomegalovirus exposure and HLA in healthy donors. Sequencing used immunoSEQ multiplex PCR; TCRdb keeps in-frame clones, though not all of them. The sample lists 300,000 or so clones, almost 85% occurring once. Sample: PBMCs. These receptors came from a woman aged 40 to 50 in good health and CMV-seropositive. CDR3s include the opening cysteine and the closing phenylalanine or tryptophan. Each record gives: clone size, J gene, V gene, D gene, CDR3 protein, CDR3 DNA. The D gene is left open where the match is weak. Clone size, where shown, is once, few, many, or a class for clones that have expanded.

.	TRBJ1-1	TRBV6-5	.	CASSYEAMNTEAFF	TGTGCCAGCAGTTACGAGGCTATGAACACTGAAGCTTTCTTT
.	TRBJ2-7	TRBV9	TRBD2	CASSITSGNSYEQYF	TGTGCCAGCAGCATAACTAGCGGAAATTCCTACGAGCAGTACTTC
.	TRBJ1-1	TRBV25-1	TRBD1	CASSEETGRTFF	TGTGCCAGCAGTGAAGAGACAGGGAGGACTTTCTTT
once	TRBJ2-5	TRBV11-3	TRBD2	CASRQRLGLAGGEQETQYF	TGTGCCAGCAGACAACGGCTCGGTCTAGCGGGAGGGGAACAAGAGACCCAGTACTTC
.	TRBJ2-1	TRBV10-3	.	CAISLSATYNEQFF	TGTGCCATCAGTCTTTCAGCGACTTACAATGAGCAGTTCTTC
few	TRBJ2-7	TRBV6-1	.	CASSEAGTSYEQYF	TGTGCCAGCAGTGAAGCAGGGACTTCCTACGAGCAGTACTTC
.	TRBJ1-6	TRBV5-1	.	CASSLGWQSAGSPLHF	TGCGCCAGCAGCTTGGGGTGGCAGAGTGCAGGCTCACCCCTCCACTTT
.	TRBJ2-1	TRBV7-2	TRBD2	CASSGREGYNEQFF	TGTGCCAGCAGCGGGCGGGAGGGCTACAATGAGCAGTTCTTC
once	TRBJ1-1	TRBV28	.	CASSLGSTEAFF	TGTGCCAGCAGTTTGGGCAGCACTGAAGCTTTCTTT
.	TRBJ2-7	TRBV4-2	TRBD2	CASSQATSVGYEQYF	TGTGCCAGCAGCCAAGCTACTAGCGTCGGATACGAGCAGTACTTC
.	TRBJ2-1	TRBV6-4	.	CASRVTETSYNEQFF	TGTGCCAGCAGGGTAACAGAAACTTCCTACAATGAGCAGTTCTTC
.	TRBJ1-1	TRBV30	.	CAWNAGNTEAFF	TGTGCCTGGAATGCGGGTAACACTGAAGCTTTCTTT
.	TRBJ2-3	TRBV10-3	TRBD1	CAISEPQGAFTDTQYF	TGTGCCATCAGTGAACCACAGGGGGCCTTTACAGATACGCAGTATTTT
.	TRBJ2-2	TRBV2	TRBD1	CASRDHRGHTGELFF	TGTGCCAGCAGGGACCACAGGGGCCACACCGGGGAGCTGTTTTTT
.	TRBJ1-1	TRBV5-1	.	CASSLLAGSVNTEAFF	TGCGCCAGCAGCTTGTTGGCAGGCTCGGTGAACACTGAAGCTTTCTTT
few	TRBJ1-1	TRBV11-1	.	CASSPHWSRGSTEAFF	TGTGCCAGCAGCCCGCATTGGTCCAGGGGTTCCACTGAAGCTTTCTTT
.	TRBJ2-5	TRBV5-4	TRBD2	CASSYGLAGGETQYF	TGTGCCAGCAGTTACGGACTAGCGGGAGGAGAGACCCAGTACTTC
.	TRBJ2-2	TRBV19	TRBD2	CASSIPSGRAGTGELFF	TGTGCCAGTAGTATTCCTAGCGGGAGGGCGGGCACCGGGGAGCTGTTTTTT
few	TRBJ2-2	TRBV30	.	CAWIWHTGELFF	TGTGCCTGGATTTGGCACACCGGGGAGCTGTTTTTT
few	TRBJ2-5	TRBV29-1	.	CSAEGLGHYQETQYF	TGCAGCGCGGAGGGACTGGGGCACTACCAAGAGACCCAGTACTTC
.	TRBJ1-3	TRBV7-9	.	CASSGDGYSGNTIYF	TGTGCCAGCAGCGGAGACGGCTACTCTGGAAACACCATATATTTT
.	TRBJ2-1	TRBV12-5	TRBD2	CASGLAGTSGSSYNEQFF	TGTGCTAGTGGTTTGGCCGGGACTAGCGGGAGTTCCTACAATGAGCAGTTCTTC
.	TRBJ2-1	TRBV29-1	TRBD1	CSPQTGSNEQFF	TGCAGCCCTCAGACAGGGAGCAATGAGCAGTTCTTC
.	TRBJ1-2	TRBV25-1	TRBD1	CASSVRDRDLGYTF	TGTGCCAGCAGTGTCCGGGACAGGGATTTGGGCTACACCTTC
.	TRBJ2-6	TRBV15	TRBD2	CATSREGGISGANVLTF	TGTGCCACCAGCAGAGAGGGGGGGATCTCTGGGGCCAACGTCCTGACTTTC
.	TRBJ1-2	TRBV28	.	CASSFREAPRYGYTF	TGTGCCAGCAGCTTCAGGGAGGCCCCCCGCTATGGCTACACCTTC
.	TRBJ1-5	TRBV16	TRBD1	CASSQGQGGAAQHF	TGTGCCAGCAGCCAAGGACAGGGTGGGGCGGCCCAGCATTTT
.	TRBJ2-7	TRBV5-1	.	CASSLIAGADEQYF	TGCGCCAGCAGCTTGATCGCGGGGGCGGATGAGCAGTACTTC
.	TRBJ2-7	TRBV13	TRBD2	CASSPGLASYEQYF	TGTGCCAGCAGCCCGGGACTAGCGAGCTACGAGCAGTACTTC
.	TRBJ1-5	TRBV7-2	.	CASSLIRGFNQPQHF	TGTGCCAGCAGCTTAATACGGGGGTTTAATCAGCCCCAGCATTTT
.	TRBJ2-1	TRBV7-9	.	CSSSFNYNEQFF	TGTTCCAGCAGCTTTAATTACAATGAGCAGTTCTTC
.	TRBJ2-1	TRBV27	TRBD2	CASSFSFGEGLNEQFF	TGTGCCAGCAGTTTCTCCTTTGGGGAGGGCCTGAATGAGCAGTTCTTC
.	TRBJ2-5	TRBV7-2	TRBD2	CASSPETSGPQETQYF	TGTGCCAGCAGCCCAGAGACTAGCGGCCCCCAAGAGACCCAGTACTTC
.	TRBJ2-3	TRBV9	TRBD2	CASSVFQREGRDTQYF	TGTGCCAGCAGCGTGTTCCAGCGGGAGGGGCGAGATACGCAGTATTTT
.	TRBJ1-4	TRBV19	.	CATGGRLNEKLFF	TGTGCCACTGGGGGCAGACTTAATGAAAAACTGTTTTTT
.	TRBJ1-1	TRBV7-2	.	CASSLEVGAFF	TGTGCCAGCAGCTTGGAGGTCGGAGCTTTCTTT
.	TRBJ1-3	TRBV6-5	TRBD1	CASTEGQGRNTIYF	TGTGCCAGCACCGAAGGACAGGGGCGAAACACCATATATTTT
.	TRBJ2-7	TRBV4-1	.	CASSQDFRGYEQYF	TGCGCCAGCAGCCAAGATTTTAGAGGCTACGAGCAGTACTTC
few	TRBJ2-7	TRBV6-6	TRBD2	CASIPAGGYEQYF	TGTGCCAGCATCCCAGCGGGGGGCTACGAGCAGTACTTC